The 16 T cell receptor beta chains below come from one sample, sequenced in a study of cytomegalovirus exposure and HLA in healthy donors. Researchers ran the PCR with 60 Vbeta and 13 Jbeta primers. Here immunoSEQ multiplex PCR was the method, and the copy in TCRdb shows in-frame clones only, minus some. In all, the sample yields over 75,000 clones. Material: PBMCs. All receptors come from a man in his fifties or sixties in good health and CMV-seronegative.

This sequence joins TRBV5-6 and TRBJ1-1; unclear D gene. The CDR3 spans 16 residues. The germline gives CDR1 SGHDT, CDR2 YYEEEE. Trimming stripped 0 bases from V and 7 bases from J, with 19 bases between. The CDR3 DNA follows: TGTGCCAGCAGCTTGGCCGTCACGGCCCTCCGGGGTGAAGCTTTCTTT. Translated: CASSLAVTALRGEAFF.

This chain connects TRBV5-8 to TRBJ2-7, with TRBD2 matching over 7 bases. After removal of 0 bases from V and 3 bases from J, the junction contained 6 bases not matched to a gene. Germline V gene lookup returns CDR1 SGHTS and CDR2 YDEGEE. The CDR3 extends over 15 amino acids. In DNA form, the CDR3 reads TGTGCCAGCAGCTTGGCGGGGACTATATTCTACGAGCAGTACTTC. This encodes CASSLAGTIFYEQYF. Full variable domain (rest looked up from reference TRBV5-8 and TRBJ2-7): EAGVTQSPTHLIKTRGQQATLRCSPISGHTSVYWYQQALGLGLQFLLWYDEGEERNRGNFPPRFSGRQFPNYSSELNVNALELEDSALYLCASSLAGTIFYEQYFGPGTRLTVT.

V usage is TRBV11-3 and J usage is TRBJ2-1; the match to TRBD1 covers 7 bases. V shed 5 bases, J shed 4 bases, and the junction held 5 bases outside the gene matches. Germline loops: CDR1 SGHNT, CDR2 YENEEA. This CDR3 comprises 14 residues. The CDR3 nucleotides read TGTGCCAGCAGCAAAGGGGGCGTGTACAATGAGCAGTTCTTC. Translated: CASSKGGVYNEQFF. Full variable domain (outside the CDR3, taken from reference TRBV11-3 and TRBJ2-1): EAGVVQSPRYKIIEKKQPVAFWCNPISGHNTLYWYLQNLGQGPELLIRYENEEAVDDSQLPKDRFSAERLKGVDSTLKIQPAELGDSAVYLCASSKGGVYNEQFFGPGTRLTVL.

The V call is TRBV11-2, the J call TRBJ2-5; 10 bases align to TRBD2. V was clipped by 1 base and J by 2 bases; unmatched bases: 4. The germline CDR1 and CDR2 sequences are SGHAT and FQNNGV. The CDR3 runs to 16 residues. CDR3 in amino acids: CASSLGSSGGQETQYF. CDR3 in DNA: TGTGCCAGCAGCTTAGGTAGTAGCGGGGGGCAAGAGACCCAGTACTTC. The entire variable domain, with the rest obtained from reference TRBV11-2 and TRBJ2-5, is as follows: EAGVAQSPRYKIIEKRQSVAFWCNPISGHATLYWYQQILGQGPKLLIQFQNNGVVDDSQLPKDRFSAERLKGVDSTLKIQPAKLEDSAVYLCASSLGSSGGQETQYFGPGTRLLVL.

V usage is TRBV7-9 and J usage is TRBJ2-7; 10 bases are a match to TRBD1. V lost 5 bases, J lost 2 bases, and 9 bases stayed unmatched. The CDR3 loop spans 16 amino acids. Germline V lookup: CDR1 SEHNR, CDR2 FQNEAQ (reference sequence). The CDR3 loop reads CASSPRTGGHPYEQYF. The DNA of the CDR3 is TGTGCCAGCAGCCCACGGACAGGGGGGCATCCCTACGAGCAGTACTTC.

CDR3: CASGPTSGVGDTQYF. CDR3 DNA sequence: TGTGCCAGCGGTCCTACTAGCGGGGTGGGAGATACGCAGTATTTT. The rearrangement uses TRBV19 and TRBJ2-3; TRBD2 aligns across 10 bases. Trimming cost V 9 bases and J 5 bases; bases outside gene matches: 11. Germline loops: CDR1 LNHDA, CDR2 SQIVND (reference sequence). The CDR3 totals 15 residues.

This chain uses TRBV4-1 with TRBJ2-1, with D tentatively TRBD2 (6 bases). This CDR3 is built from 15 residues. Trimming cost V 4 bases and J 0 bases, with 10 bases left between them. Germline CDR1 reads MGHRA; CDR2 reads YSYEKL. The CDR3 DNA is TGCGCCAGCAGCCTTAGCGGCTACTCCTACAATGAGCAGTTCTTC. This codes for CASSLSGYSYNEQFF.

This rearrangement joins TRBV28 to TRBJ1-2; TRBD1 matches at 9 bases. V lost 7 bases, J lost 4 bases, and 10 bases stayed unmatched. Germline values: CDR1 MDHEN, CDR2 SYDVKM. This CDR3 contains 15 residues. CDR3 loop: CASTTWTGAGYGYTF. The DNA for the CDR3 is TGTGCCAGCACTACATGGACAGGGGCTGGCTATGGCTACACCTTC.

The J gene is TRBJ1-5, the V gene TRBV28; a weak D match, TRBD1 (6 bases). CDR1 and CDR2 from the germline V gene are MDHEN and SYDVKM. Between the trimmed V and J ends, which lost 6 bases and 6 bases, there was a span of 15 bases. CDR3 length: 14 amino acids. The CDR3 nucleotides read TGTGCCAGCAGACCCTACAGGGATGGTCAGCCCCAGCATTTT. It is translated as CASRPYRDGQPQHF.

CDR3 sequence reads: CASSPTGGLYNSPLHF. The CDR3 nucleotides read TGTGCCAGCAGCCCCACAGGGGGCCTCTATAATTCACCCCTCCACTTT. This chain connects TRBV5-6 to TRBJ1-6; TRBD1 matches at 9 bases. This CDR3 is 16 amino acids long. Germline CDR1 is SGHDT and CDR2 is YYEEEE. Trimming took 4 bases from V and 3 from J; bases not matched to a gene: 5.

Of note for this clone: This sample also contains other DNA sequences that code for the same CDR3. The chain recombines TRBV6-1 with TRBJ1-5; D gene ambiguous. Trimming shortened V by 3 bases and J by 2 bases, and 5 bases separated the two germline ends. Germline-derived CDR1 and CDR2 are MNHNS and SASEGT. The CDR3 spans 13 residues. In nucleotides, the CDR3 is TGTGCCAGCAGTGAGAGGGGCAATCAGCCCCAGCATTTT. Its translation is CASSERGNQPQHF.

V and J are TRBV2 and TRBJ2-5; D uncertain. The CDR3 runs to 14 residues. V was trimmed by 2 bases and J by 4 bases, leaving 11 bases between them. The germline V gene has CDR1 SNHLY and CDR2 FYNNEI. The chain's CDR3 is CASSERPSAETQYF. CDR3 nucleotides: TGTGCCAGCAGTGAACGGCCCAGCGCAGAGACCCAGTACTTC.

The rearrangement uses TRBV6-1 and TRBJ2-7; a weak D match, TRBD1 (5 bases). Germline V gene sequence: CDR1 MNHNS, CDR2 SASEGT. Deletions cut 3 bases from V and 0 bases from J, with 9 bases between. The CDR3 runs 14 residues. CDR3 nucleotide sequence: TGTGCCAGCAGTGACCCAGGGTTCTCCTACGAGCAGTACTTC. It encodes CASSDPGFSYEQYF.

The chain recombines TRBV7-6 with TRBJ1-5, with 7 bases that match TRBD1. V shed 0 bases and J 6 bases; nucleotides not matched to a gene: 5. Germline CDR1 SGHVS, CDR2 FNYEAQ. The CDR3 contains 15 residues. The CDR3 sequence: CASSLAGGAGQPQHF. The CDR3 nucleotides read TGTGCCAGCAGCTTAGCAGGGGGCGCGGGTCAGCCCCAGCATTTT.

The chain is built from TRBV19 and TRBJ2-1; D might be TRBD2 (6 bases). Per the germline V gene, CDR1 is LNHDA and CDR2 is SQIVND (reference sequence). This CDR3 has 17 amino acids. V was pared by 0 bases and J by 5 bases, with 17 bases between. The CDR3 sequence: CASSIDPGPSGDNEQFF. CDR3 DNA sequence: TGTGCCAGTAGTATAGATCCCGGGCCGTCGGGGGACAATGAGCAGTTCTTC. Filled out from reference TRBV19 and TRBJ2-1, the complete variable domain reads DGGITQSPKYLFRKEGQNVTLSCEQNLNHDAMYWYRQDPGQGLRLIYYSQIVNDFQKGDIAEGYSVSREKKESFPLTVTSAQKNPTAFYLCASSIDPGPSGDNEQFFGPGTRLTVL.

The chain is built from TRBV7-3 and TRBJ2-3; TRBD2 might be the D (6 bases). The CDR3 contains 15 residues. CDR1 is SGHTA and CDR2 is FQGTGA in the germline V gene. V gave up 5 bases and J gave up 1 base, with 13 bases separating them. The CDR3 bases are TGTGCCAGCAGCCCAATAGCGGTACGCACAGATACGCAGTATTTT. Its translation: CASSPIAVRTDTQYF.